This TCR beta chain was found in a study of T cells in Graves' hyperthyroidism and ophthalmopathy. For this clonotype: Its antigen remains unknown.

Looked up from germline, CDR1 is GTSNPN and CDR2 is SVGIG (reference sequence). Trimming removed 0 bases from V and 0 bases from J, with 3 bases in between. The CDR3 is made up of 13 amino acids. The investigators amplified TCR beta CDR3 regions from RNA transcripts. Primed by the HTBI set, a first-round RT-PCR was run on the TCR CDR3. From the multiplex PCR reads, TCRdb called clonotypes with MiXCR, one entry per CDR3 protein. Of about 600,000 distinct CDR3 sequences listed, approximately 15% were seen once; the top ten hold 2.5% to 4%. Study conclusions and caveats: Separation of ophthalmopathy from stable hyperthyroidism was achieved by a 13 V-J model.

The sequence derives from a woman aged 40 to 50 with Graves' ophthalmopathy. V usage is TRBV30 and J usage is TRBJ1-3; D is uncertain. The specimen sequenced was blood. This chain's CDR3 is CAWSVNSGNTIYF. CDR3 DNA: TGTGCCTGGAGTGTTAACTCTGGAAACACCATATATTTT.